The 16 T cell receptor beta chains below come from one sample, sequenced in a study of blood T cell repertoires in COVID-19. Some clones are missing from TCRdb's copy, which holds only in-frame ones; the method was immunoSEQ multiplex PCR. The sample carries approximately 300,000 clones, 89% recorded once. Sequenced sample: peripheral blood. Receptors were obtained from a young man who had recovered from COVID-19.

The CDR3 sequence: CAWELADKWNEQFF. The CDR3 DNA is TGTGCCTGGGAACTAGCGGATAAGTGGAATGAGCAGTTCTTC. The chain uses TRBV30 and TRBJ2-1; the match to TRBD2 covers 8 bases. Looked up from germline, CDR1 is GTSNPN and CDR2 is SVGIG (reference sequence). The CDR3 consists of 14 residues. After removal of 5 bases from V and 7 bases from J, the junction contained 10 bases not matched to a gene.

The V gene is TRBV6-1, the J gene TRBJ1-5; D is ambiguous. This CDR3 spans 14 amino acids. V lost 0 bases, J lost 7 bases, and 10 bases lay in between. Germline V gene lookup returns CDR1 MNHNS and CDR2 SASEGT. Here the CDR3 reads CASSEALINQPQHF. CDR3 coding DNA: TGTGCCAGCAGTGAAGCCCTAATCAACCAGCCCCAGCATTTT.

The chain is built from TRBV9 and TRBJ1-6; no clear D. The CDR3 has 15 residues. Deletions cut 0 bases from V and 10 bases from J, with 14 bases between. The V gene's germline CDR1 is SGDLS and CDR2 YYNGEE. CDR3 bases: TGTGCCAGCAGCGTAGCTCCTACAGCGGGGTCACCCCTCCACTTT. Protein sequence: CASSVAPTAGSPLHF.

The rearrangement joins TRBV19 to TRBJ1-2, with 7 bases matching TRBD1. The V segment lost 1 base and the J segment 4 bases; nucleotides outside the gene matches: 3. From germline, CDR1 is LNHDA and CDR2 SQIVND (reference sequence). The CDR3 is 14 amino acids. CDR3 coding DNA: TGTGCCAGTAGTATAGCTAGGACAGGCTATGGCTACACCTTC. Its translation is CASSIARTGYGYTF.

In nucleotides, the CDR3 is TGCGCCAGCAGTGAGGTGGGACAGGGGCTTTCCTACGAGCAGTACTTC. Its protein is CASSEVGQGLSYEQYF. The rearrangement joins TRBV10-2 to TRBJ2-7; 10 nucleotides align to TRBD1. The CDR3 extends over 16 amino acids. Germline CDR1 WSHSY, CDR2 SAAADI. Trimming took 2 bases from V and 1 from J; bases not matched to a gene: 5.

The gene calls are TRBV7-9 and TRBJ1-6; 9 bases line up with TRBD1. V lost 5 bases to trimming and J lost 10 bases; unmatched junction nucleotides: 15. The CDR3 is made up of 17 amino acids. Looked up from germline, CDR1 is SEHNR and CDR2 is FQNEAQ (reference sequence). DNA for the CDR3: TGTGCCAGCAGCCCTCCTCTGGGACAGGGTGTAAGGTCACCCCTCCACTTT. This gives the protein CASSPPLGQGVRSPLHF.

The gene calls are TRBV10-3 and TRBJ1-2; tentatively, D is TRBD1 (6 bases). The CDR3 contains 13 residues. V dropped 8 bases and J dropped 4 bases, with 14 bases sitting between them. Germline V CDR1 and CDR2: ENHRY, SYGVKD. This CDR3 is CAISPGDTYGYTF. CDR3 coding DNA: TGTGCCATCTCCCCAGGGGACACCTATGGCTACACCTTC.

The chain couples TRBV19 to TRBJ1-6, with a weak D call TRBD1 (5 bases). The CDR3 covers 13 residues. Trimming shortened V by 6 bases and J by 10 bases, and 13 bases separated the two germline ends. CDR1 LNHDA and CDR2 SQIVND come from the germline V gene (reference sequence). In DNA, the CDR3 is TGTGCCAGTAGATCCGGGGGTGTCTCACCCCTCCACTTT. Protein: CASRSGGVSPLHF.

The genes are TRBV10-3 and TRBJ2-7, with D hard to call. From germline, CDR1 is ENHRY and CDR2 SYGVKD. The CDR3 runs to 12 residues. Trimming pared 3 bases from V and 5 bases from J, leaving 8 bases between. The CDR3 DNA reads TGTGCCATCAGTGATAGCCAAAACGAGCAGTACTTC. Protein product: CAISDSQNEQYF.

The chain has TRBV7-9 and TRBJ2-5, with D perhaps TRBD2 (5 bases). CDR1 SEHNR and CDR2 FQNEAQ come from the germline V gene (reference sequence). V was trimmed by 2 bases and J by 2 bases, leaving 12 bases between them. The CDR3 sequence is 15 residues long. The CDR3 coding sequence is TGTGCCAGCAGCTTAAACAGCGGAACACAAGAGACCCAGTACTTC. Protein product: CASSLNSGTQETQYF. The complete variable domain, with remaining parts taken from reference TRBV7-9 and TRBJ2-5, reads DTGVSQNPRHKITKRGQNVTFRCDPISEHNRLYWYRQTLGQGPEFLTYFQNEAQLEKSRLLSDRFSAERPKGSFSTLEIQRTEQGDSAMYLCASSLNSGTQETQYFGPGTRLLVL.

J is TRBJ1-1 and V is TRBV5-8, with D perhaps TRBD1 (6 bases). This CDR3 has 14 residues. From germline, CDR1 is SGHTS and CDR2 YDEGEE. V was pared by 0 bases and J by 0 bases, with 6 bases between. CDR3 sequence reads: CASSLDRVNTEAFF. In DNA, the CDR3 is TGTGCCAGCAGCTTGGACAGGGTGAACACTGAAGCTTTCTTT.

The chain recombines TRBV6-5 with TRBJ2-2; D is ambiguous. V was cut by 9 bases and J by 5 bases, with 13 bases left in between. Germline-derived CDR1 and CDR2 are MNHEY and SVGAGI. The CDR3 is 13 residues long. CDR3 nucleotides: TGTGCCAGGTCGAGTAGCTGGACCGGGGAGCTGTTTTTT. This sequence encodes CARSSSWTGELFF.

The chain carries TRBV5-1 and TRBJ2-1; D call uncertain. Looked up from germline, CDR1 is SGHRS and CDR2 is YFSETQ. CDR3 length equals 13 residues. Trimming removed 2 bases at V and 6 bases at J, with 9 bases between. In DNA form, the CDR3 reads TGCGCCAGCAGCTTTCATCTAGTCAATGAGCAGTTCTTC. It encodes CASSFHLVNEQFF. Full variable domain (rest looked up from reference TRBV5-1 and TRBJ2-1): KAGVTQTPRYLIKTRGQQVTLSCSPISGHRSVSWYQQTPGQGLQFLFEYFSETQRNKGNFPGRFSGRQFSNSRSEMNVSTLELGDSALYLCASSFHLVNEQFFGPGTRLTVL.

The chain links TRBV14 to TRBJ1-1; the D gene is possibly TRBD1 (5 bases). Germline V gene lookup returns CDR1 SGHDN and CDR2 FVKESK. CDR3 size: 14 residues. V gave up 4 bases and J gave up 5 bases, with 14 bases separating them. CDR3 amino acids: CASSLDLGGTEAFF. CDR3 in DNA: TGTGCCAGCAGCCTCGACCTCGGGGGGACTGAAGCTTTCTTT.

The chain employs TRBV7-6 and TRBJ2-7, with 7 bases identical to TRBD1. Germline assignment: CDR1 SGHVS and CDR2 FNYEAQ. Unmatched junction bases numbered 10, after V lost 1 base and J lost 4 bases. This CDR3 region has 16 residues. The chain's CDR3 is CASSLGMTGSAYEQYF. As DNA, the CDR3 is TGTGCCAGCAGCTTAGGAATGACAGGGTCCGCGTACGAGCAGTACTTC.

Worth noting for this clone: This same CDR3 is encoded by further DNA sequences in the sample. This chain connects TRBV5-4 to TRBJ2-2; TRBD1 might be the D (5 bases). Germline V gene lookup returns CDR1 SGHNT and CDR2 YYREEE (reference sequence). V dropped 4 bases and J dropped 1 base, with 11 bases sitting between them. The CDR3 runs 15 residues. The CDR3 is CASSPGQGNTGELFF. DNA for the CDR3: TGTGCCAGCAGCCCTGGACAAGGGAACACCGGGGAGCTGTTTTTT.